Given below is one T cell receptor (beta chain) in context. TCRdb's table, derived via immunoSEQ multiplex PCR, lists solely in-frame clones and lacks some. The data contain roughly 38,000 clones, roughly 93% of them seen just once; the ten biggest clones take up 0.75% to 0.85%. The sample originates from a study of T cell changes during pregnancy in multiple sclerosis. Trimming at V came to 0 bases and at J to 4 bases, leaving 8 bases not matched to a gene. This CDR3 is built from 18 residues. Germline V gene lookup returns CDR1 SGHNT and CDR2 YYREEE (reference sequence). V usage is TRBV5-4 and J usage is TRBJ2-5; TRBD2 matches at 14 bases. This specimen consisted of CD4+ T cells from peripheral blood mononuclear cells, obtained before pregnancy. This receptor was identified in a female donor with multiple sclerosis, enrolled in a pregnancy study. CDR3 residues: CASSLVAGTSGRVETQYF. CDR3 DNA: TGTGCCAGCAGCTTGGTAGCCGGGACTAGCGGGAGAGTAGAGACCCAGTACTTC.